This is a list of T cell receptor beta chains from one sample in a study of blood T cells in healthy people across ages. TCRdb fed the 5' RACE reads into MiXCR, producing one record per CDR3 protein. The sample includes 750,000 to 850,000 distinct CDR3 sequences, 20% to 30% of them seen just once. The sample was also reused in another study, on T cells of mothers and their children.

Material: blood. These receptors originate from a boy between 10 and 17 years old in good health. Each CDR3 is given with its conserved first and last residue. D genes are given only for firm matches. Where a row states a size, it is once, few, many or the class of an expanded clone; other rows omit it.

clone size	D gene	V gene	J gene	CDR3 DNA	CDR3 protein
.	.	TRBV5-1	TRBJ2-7	TGCGCCAGCAGCTTGGGGTGGCAGCTAAACTACGAGCAGTACTTC	CASSLGWQLNYEQYF
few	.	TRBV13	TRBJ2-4	TGTGCCAGCAGCTTCGGCGTGGCCAAAAACATTCAGTACTTC	CASSFGVAKNIQYF
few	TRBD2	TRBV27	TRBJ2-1	TGTGCCAGCAGTTTTTCGACTAGCGGGGACGGTGAGCAGTTCTTC	CASSFSTSGDGEQFF
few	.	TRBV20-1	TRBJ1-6	TGCAGTGCGGTTCAAACTGGGACCCGTGGCAACCGGTCACCCCTCCACTTT	CSAVQTGTRGNRSPLHF
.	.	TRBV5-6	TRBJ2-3	TGTGCCAGCAGCTTGGGGCAATCAAGCACAGATACGCAGTATTTT	CASSLGQSSTDTQYF
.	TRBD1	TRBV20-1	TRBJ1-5	TGCAGTGCTAGAGATCAGGGACAGATTAATAGCAATCAGCCCCAGCATTTT	CSARDQGQINSNQPQHF
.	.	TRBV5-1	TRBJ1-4	TGCGCCAGCAGCTTGTTTGGGACATCGGATGAAAAACTGTTTTTT	CASSLFGTSDEKLFF
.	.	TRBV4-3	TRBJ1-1	TGCGCCAGCAGCCAAACCCCCAGGGGACCTGAAGCTTTCTTT	CASSQTPRGPEAFF
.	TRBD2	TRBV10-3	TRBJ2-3	TGTGCCATCAGTCAGTCGGCTAGCGGGAGGGCTAGCACAGATACGCAGTATTTT	CAISQSASGRASTDTQYF
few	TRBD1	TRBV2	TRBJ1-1	TGTGCCAGCAGCCTTGACAGGGGGCTCAGTGAAGCTTTCTTT	CASSLDRGLSEAFF
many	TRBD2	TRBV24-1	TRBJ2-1	TGTGCCACTAGCGGGAGCTCCTACAATGAGCAGTTCTTC	CATSGSSYNEQFF
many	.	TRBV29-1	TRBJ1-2	TGCAGCGTTGTAGGCTTGGGGGGGGACTATGGCTACACCTTC	CSVVGLGGDYGYTF
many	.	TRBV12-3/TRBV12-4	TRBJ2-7	TGTGCCAGCAGTCCGTCCACCTACGAACAGTACTTC	CASSPSTYEQYF
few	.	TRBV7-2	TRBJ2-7	TGTGCCAGCAGCTTGGGGGGACACGGGGAGTACGAGCAGTACTTC	CASSLGGHGEYEQYF
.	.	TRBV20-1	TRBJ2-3	TGCAGTATTCCCACAGATACGCAGTATTTT	CSIPTDTQYF
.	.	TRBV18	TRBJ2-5	TGTGCCACCCAGACCGGGACACCCAACAAAGACCAAGAGACCCAGTACTTC	CATQTGTPNKDQETQYF
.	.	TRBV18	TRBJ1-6	TGTGCCAGCTCCCAGGGTAATTCACCCCTCCACTTT	CASSQGNSPLHF
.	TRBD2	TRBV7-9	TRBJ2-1	TGTGCCAGCAGCGCCCAATTTAGCGGGAGTGGGTGGAATGAGCAGTTCTTC	CASSAQFSGSGWNEQFF
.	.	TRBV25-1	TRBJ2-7	TGTGCCAGCAGTGAATTTCGTGGCGGAGATCCTGCCTACGAGCAGTACTTC	CASSEFRGGDPAYEQYF
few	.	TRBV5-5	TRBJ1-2	TGTGCCAGCAGCGGGGGAGCAGTGAACTATGGCTACACCTTC	CASSGGAVNYGYTF
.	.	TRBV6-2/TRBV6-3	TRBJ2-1	TGTGCCAGCAGTTACGTAAGCCGCTCCTACAATGAGCAGTTCTTC	CASSYVSRSYNEQFF
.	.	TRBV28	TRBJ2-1	TGTGCCAGCAGTTTCCCGGGAAACAATGAGCAGTTCTTC	CASSFPGNNEQFF
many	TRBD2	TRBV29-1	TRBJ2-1	TGCAGCGTTGAAGCCGGAGCGGGGAGCTCCTACAATGAGCAGTTCTTC	CSVEAGAGSSYNEQFF
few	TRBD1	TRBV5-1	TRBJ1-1	TGCGCCAGCAGCGCTGGGGACAGGTTAATGAACACTGAAGCTTTCTTT	CASSAGDRLMNTEAFF
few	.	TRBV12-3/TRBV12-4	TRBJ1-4	TGTGCCAGCACCACCCCCAGGGCTAATGAAAAACTGTTTTTT	CASTTPRANEKLFF
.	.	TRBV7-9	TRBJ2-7	TGTGCCAGCGGCTCCAAGTCCTACGAGCAGTACTTC	CASGSKSYEQYF